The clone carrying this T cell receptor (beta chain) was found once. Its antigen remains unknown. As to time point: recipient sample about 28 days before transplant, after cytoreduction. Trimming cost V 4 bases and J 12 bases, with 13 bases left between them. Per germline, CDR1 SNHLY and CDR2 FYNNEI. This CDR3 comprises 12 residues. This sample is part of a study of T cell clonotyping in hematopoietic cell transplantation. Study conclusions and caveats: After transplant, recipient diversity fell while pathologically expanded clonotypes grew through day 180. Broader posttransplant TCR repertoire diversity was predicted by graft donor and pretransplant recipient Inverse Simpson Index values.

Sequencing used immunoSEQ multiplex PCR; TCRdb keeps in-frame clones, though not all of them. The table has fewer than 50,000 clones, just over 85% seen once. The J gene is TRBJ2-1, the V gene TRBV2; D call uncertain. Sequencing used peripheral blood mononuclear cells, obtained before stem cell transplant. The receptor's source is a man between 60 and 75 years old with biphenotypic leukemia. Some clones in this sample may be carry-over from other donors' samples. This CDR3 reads CASSVSESTQFF. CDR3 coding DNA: TGTGCCAGCAGTGTGAGCGAGAGCACGCAGTTCTTC.